The 20 T cell receptor beta chains listed next were all sequenced from one sample in a study of blood T cell repertoires in COVID-19. Produced via immunoSEQ multiplex PCR; TCRdb's table is partial and in-frame only. The data show roughly 74,000 clones, 84% seen once. The sequencing input was peripheral blood. These receptors came from a man aged 65-85 years with acute or convalescent COVID-19.

The gene calls are TRBV6-2 or TRBV6-3 and TRBJ2-5; D gene uncertain. V shed 4 bases and J shed 3 bases, with 9 bases lying between them. The germline CDR1 and CDR2 sequences are MNHEY and SVGEGT. CDR3 size: 13 residues. The CDR3 coding sequence is TGTGCCAGCAGTTTCCGCCGGGAAGAGACCCAGTACTTC. Residues: CASSFRREETQYF.

This clone was observed a handful of times. This rearrangement joins TRBV7-8 to TRBJ2-3, with 9 bases lining up with TRBD1. The CDR3 is made up of 15 amino acids. The junction had 2 bases not matched to a gene; V was cut back by 1 base and J by 3 bases. The germline gives CDR1 SGHVS, CDR2 FQNEAQ. The CDR3 spells CASSLVQGATDTQYF. In nucleotides, the CDR3 is TGTGCCAGCAGCTTAGTACAGGGGGCTACAGATACGCAGTATTTT.

The genes are TRBV7-3 and TRBJ1-5; 8 bases are shared with TRBD1. Germline-derived CDR1 and CDR2 are SGHTA and FQGTGA. Trimming at V came to 4 bases and at J to 4 bases, leaving 6 bases not matched to a gene. CDR3 length equals 15 residues. The CDR3 loop reads CASSSGTGQNQPQHF. CDR3 DNA sequence: TGTGCCAGCAGCTCTGGGACAGGTCAAAATCAGCCCCAGCATTTT.

The chain recombines TRBV9 with TRBJ2-2; unclear D gene. Trimming pared 1 base from V and 4 bases from J, leaving 5 bases between. The CDR3 contains 13 residues. CDR1 is SGDLS and CDR2 is YYNGEE in the germline V gene. CDR3 amino acids: CASSVFSTGELFF. The CDR3 DNA follows: TGTGCCAGCAGCGTATTTAGCACCGGGGAGCTGTTTTTT.

V and J are TRBV7-6 and TRBJ1-1; D gene ambiguous. The germline gives CDR1 SGHVS, CDR2 FNYEAQ. The ends were cut back, 2 bases at V and 4 bases at J, with 29 bases in the middle. This CDR3 has 20 amino acids. Here the CDR3 DNA reads TGTGCCAGCAGCTTAATCTCTTCTTCCCTACTGGCGGGCGATGCCACTGAAGCTTTCTTT. Amino acid sequence: CASSLISSSLLAGDATEAFF.

DNA for the CDR3: TGTGCCAGCAGCCAGTGGACAGGGGGCCCCAATGAGCAGTTCTTC. It translates to CASSQWTGGPNEQFF. The chain links TRBV11-3 to TRBJ2-1; 11 nucleotides align to TRBD1. This CDR3 is built from 15 residues. Trimming took 5 bases from V and 6 from J; bases not matched to a gene: 6. Per the germline V gene, CDR1 is SGHNT and CDR2 is YENEEA.

The J gene is TRBJ1-1, the V gene TRBV18, with a weak D call TRBD1 (6 bases). Looked up from germline, CDR1 is KGHSH and CDR2 is LQKENI. This CDR3 is built from 14 residues. The V end lost 2 bases, the J end lost 5 bases, and 12 bases lay between the germline ends. The CDR3 is CASSPGQRGTEAFF. CDR3 nucleotide sequence: TGTGCCAGCTCACCAGGACAGCGAGGTACTGAAGCTTTCTTT.

This clone was recorded only once. The rearrangement links TRBV7-9 to TRBJ1-1, with 7 bases matching TRBD1. Germline V CDR1 and CDR2: SEHNR, FQNEAQ (reference sequence). The CDR3 runs 14 residues. Trimming took 5 bases from V and 8 from J; bases not matched to a gene: 11. Here the CDR3 DNA reads TGTGCCAGCAGCACACAGGACAGGTTATACGAAGCTTTCTTT. Translating gives CASSTQDRLYEAFF.

The genes are TRBV7-2 and TRBJ1-3; unclear D gene. With 3 bases removed from V and 4 bases from J, the gap between germline ends came to 4 bases. CDR3 size: 12 residues. Germline V gives CDR1 SGHTA, CDR2 FQGNSA. The CDR3 DNA reads TGTGCCAGCAGCTTCAGGGGAAACACCATATATTTT. Translated, it gives CASSFRGNTIYF.

V usage is TRBV5-1 and J usage is TRBJ2-3; D might be TRBD2 (5 bases). Germline lookup yields CDR1 SGHRS and CDR2 YFSETQ. Trimming took 4 bases from V and 2 from J, leaving 14 bases between them. There are 15 residues in the CDR3. CDR3 nucleotides: TGCGCCAGCAGCCTCTGGGCGAGGGACACAGATACGCAGTATTTT. It specifies CASSLWARDTDTQYF.

The J gene is TRBJ2-1, the V gene TRBV7-3; TRBD2 agrees at 8 bases. The V gene end was trimmed by 5 bases and the J gene end by 0 bases; junction bases not matched to a gene: 9. Germline CDR1 SGHTA, CDR2 FQGTGA. The CDR3 is made up of 17 amino acids. The CDR3 region is CASSPTAGALSYNEQFF. CDR3 bases: TGTGCCAGCAGCCCCACAGCGGGAGCTCTCTCCTACAATGAGCAGTTCTTC. Based on the CDR3 plus reference TRBV7-3 and TRBJ2-1, the full variable domain is GAGVSQTPSNKVTEKGKYVELRCDPISGHTALYWYRQSLGQGPEFLIYFQGTGAADDSGLPNDRFFAVRPEGSVSTLKIQRTERGDSAVYLCASSPTAGALSYNEQFFGPGTRLTVL.

V usage is TRBV19 and J usage is TRBJ1-4; a weak D match, TRBD1 (5 bases). This CDR3 comprises 15 residues. CDR1 is LNHDA, CDR2 SQIVND, per germline (reference sequence). The V gene lost 6 bases and the J gene lost 0 bases, with 11 bases spanning the gap. CDR3 sequence: CASRKGEATNEKLFF. Here the CDR3 DNA reads TGTGCCAGTAGAAAAGGGGAGGCAACTAATGAAAAACTGTTTTTT.

This chain links TRBV6-5 with TRBJ2-5; the match to TRBD2 covers 11 bases. CDR1 MNHEY and CDR2 SVGAGI come from the germline V gene. The CDR3 is made up of 15 amino acids. V gave up 5 bases and J gave up 5 bases; unmatched junction bases: 7. The DNA for the CDR3 is TGTGCCAGCAGTCTTGGGACTAGCGGAGGTGAGACCCAGTACTTC. It codes for CASSLGTSGGETQYF.

The chain couples TRBV6-1 to TRBJ1-1; D gene ambiguous. Germline CDR1 MNHNS, CDR2 SASEGT. This CDR3 is built from 15 residues. V lost 3 bases to trimming and J lost 1 base, with 12 bases between them. The CDR3 reads CASSDGGQWNTEAFF. As DNA, the CDR3 is TGTGCCAGCAGTGATGGAGGGCAGTGGAACACTGAAGCTTTCTTT.

This clone appeared once. The rearrangement joins TRBV3-1 (or the pseudogene TRBV3-2) to TRBJ1-2; 9 bases map to TRBD1. CDR3 length: 15 residues. V lost 1 base and J lost 4; bases outside the gene matches: 4. The germline V gene has CDR1 LGHDT and CDR2 YNNKEL (reference sequence). CDR3 loop: CASSQVPDRGYGYTF. CDR3 in DNA: TGTGCCAGCAGCCAAGTTCCGGACAGGGGCTATGGCTACACCTTC.

This sequence joins TRBV28 and TRBJ1-4; D may be TRBD1 (5 bases). Trimming removed 6 bases from V and 0 bases from J, with 20 bases in between. Germline CDR1 reads MDHEN; CDR2 reads SYDVKM. The CDR3 is made up of 18 amino acids. The DNA of the CDR3 is TGTGCCAGCAGCAAAACCGGGACTAGGAGCTCAACTAATGAAAAACTGTTTTTT. It is translated as CASSKTGTRSSTNEKLFF.

This clone was seen only once. CDR3 in amino acids: CASSRQFNSPLHF. CDR3 bases: TGTGCCAGCAGTCGACAGTTTAATTCACCCCTCCACTTT. The chain carries TRBV6-4 and TRBJ1-6, with TRBD1 as a possible D gene (5 bases). The CDR3 contains 13 residues. Germline V gives CDR1 MRHNA, CDR2 SNTAGT. The V end lost 5 bases, the J end lost 6 bases, and 8 bases lay between the germline ends.

This clone was counted a single time. V usage is TRBV28 and J usage is TRBJ1-1; tentative D call: TRBD1 (5 bases). The CDR3 runs 15 residues. The germline V gene has CDR1 MDHEN and CDR2 SYDVKM. V lost 5 bases and J 1 base, leaving 14 bases between the germline ends. CDR3 nucleotides: TGTGCCAGCAGTGGGGGGGAGGAGAAGAACACTGAAGCTTTCTTT. As protein: CASSGGEEKNTEAFF.

The genes are TRBV19 and TRBJ1-5, with no clear D. The CDR3 contains 12 residues. CDR1 and CDR2 (germline): LNHDA, SQIVND (reference sequence). The V and J ends lost 7 bases and 5 bases respectively, with 9 bases between them. The CDR3 reads CASTEGYQPQHF. Written as DNA, the CDR3 is TGTGCCAGTACAGAGGGTTATCAGCCCCAGCATTTT.

The rearrangement links TRBV3-1 (or the pseudogene TRBV3-2) to TRBJ2-7, with D unresolved. V lost 5 bases and J 3 bases, leaving 11 bases between the germline ends. CDR3 length: 13 amino acids. CDR1 and CDR2 from the germline V gene are LGHDT and YNNKEL (reference sequence). The DNA for the CDR3 is TGTGCCAGCAGCAGTGGCAGAGGCTACGAGCAGTACTTC. As protein: CASSSGRGYEQYF.